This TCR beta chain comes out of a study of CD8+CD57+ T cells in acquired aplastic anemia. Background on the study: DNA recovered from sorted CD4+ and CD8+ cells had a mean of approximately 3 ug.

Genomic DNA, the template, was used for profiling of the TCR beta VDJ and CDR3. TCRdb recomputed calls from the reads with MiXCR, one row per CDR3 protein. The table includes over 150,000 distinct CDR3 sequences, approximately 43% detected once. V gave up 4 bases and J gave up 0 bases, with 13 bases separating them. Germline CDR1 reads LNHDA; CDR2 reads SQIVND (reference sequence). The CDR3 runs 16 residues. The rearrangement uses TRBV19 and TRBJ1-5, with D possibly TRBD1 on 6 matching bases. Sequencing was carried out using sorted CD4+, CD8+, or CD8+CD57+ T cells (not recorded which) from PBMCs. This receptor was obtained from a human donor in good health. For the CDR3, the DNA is TGTGCCAGTAGTAGTTACAGGGAGTATAGCAATCAGCCCCAGCATTTT. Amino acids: CASSSYREYSNQPQHF.